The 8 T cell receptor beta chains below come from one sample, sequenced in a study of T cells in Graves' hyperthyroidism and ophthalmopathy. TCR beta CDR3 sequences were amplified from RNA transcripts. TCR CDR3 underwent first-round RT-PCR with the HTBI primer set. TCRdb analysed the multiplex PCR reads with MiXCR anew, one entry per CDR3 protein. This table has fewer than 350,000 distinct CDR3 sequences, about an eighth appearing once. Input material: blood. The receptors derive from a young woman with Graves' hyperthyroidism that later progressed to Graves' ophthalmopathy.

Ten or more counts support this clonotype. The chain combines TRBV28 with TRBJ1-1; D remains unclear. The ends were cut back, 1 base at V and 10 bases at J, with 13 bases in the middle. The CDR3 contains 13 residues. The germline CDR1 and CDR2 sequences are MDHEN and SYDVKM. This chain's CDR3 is CASSLSPISAAFF. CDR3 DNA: TGTGCCAGCAGTTTATCCCCTATCTCAGCAGCTTTCTTT.

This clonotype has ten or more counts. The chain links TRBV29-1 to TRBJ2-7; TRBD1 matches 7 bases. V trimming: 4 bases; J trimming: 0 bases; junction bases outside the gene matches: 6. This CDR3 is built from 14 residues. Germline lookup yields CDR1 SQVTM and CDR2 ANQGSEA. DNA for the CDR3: TGCAGCGTTGCACAGGACAGGCTCTCCTACGAGCAGTACTTC. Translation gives CSVAQDRLSYEQYF.

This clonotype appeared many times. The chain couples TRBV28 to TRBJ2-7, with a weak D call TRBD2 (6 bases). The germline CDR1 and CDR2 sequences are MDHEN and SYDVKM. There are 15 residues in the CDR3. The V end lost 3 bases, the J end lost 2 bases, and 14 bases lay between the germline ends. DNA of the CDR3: TGTGCCAGCAGTTTTTTTCGGAGGGCGACCTACGAGCAGTACTTC. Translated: CASSFFRRATYEQYF.

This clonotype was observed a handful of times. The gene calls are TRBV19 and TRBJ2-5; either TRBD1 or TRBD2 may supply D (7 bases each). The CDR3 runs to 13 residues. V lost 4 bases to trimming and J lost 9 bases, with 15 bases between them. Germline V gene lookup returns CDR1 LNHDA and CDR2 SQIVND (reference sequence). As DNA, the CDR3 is TGTGCCAGTAGTAGAGACAGGGAGGGAGCCCAGTACTTC. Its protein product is CASSRDREGAQYF. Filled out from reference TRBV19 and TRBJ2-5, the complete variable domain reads DGGITQSPKYLFRKEGQNVTLSCEQNLNHDAMYWYRQDPGQGLRLIYYSQIVNDFQKGDIAEGYSVSREKKESFPLTVTSAQKNPTAFYLCASSRDREGAQYFGPGTRLLVL.

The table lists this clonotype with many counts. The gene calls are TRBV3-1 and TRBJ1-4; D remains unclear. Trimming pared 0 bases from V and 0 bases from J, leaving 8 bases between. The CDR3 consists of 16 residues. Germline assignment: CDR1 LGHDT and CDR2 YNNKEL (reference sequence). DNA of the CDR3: TGTGCCAGCAGCCAAGATCTTAGTGCAACTAATGAAAAACTGTTTTTT. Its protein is CASSQDLSATNEKLFF.

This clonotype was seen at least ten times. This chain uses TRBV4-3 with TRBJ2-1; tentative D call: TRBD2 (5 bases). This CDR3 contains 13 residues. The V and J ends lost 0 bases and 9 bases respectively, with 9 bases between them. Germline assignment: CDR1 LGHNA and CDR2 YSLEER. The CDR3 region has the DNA TGCGCCAGCAGCCAAGATCGGGGATTTGAGCAGTTCTTC. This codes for CASSQDRGFEQFF.

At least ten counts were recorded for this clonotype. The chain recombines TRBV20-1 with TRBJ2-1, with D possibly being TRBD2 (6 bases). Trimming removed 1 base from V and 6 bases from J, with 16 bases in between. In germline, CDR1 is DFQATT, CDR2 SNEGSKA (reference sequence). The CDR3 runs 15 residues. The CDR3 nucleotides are TGCAGTGCTAGAGTAACCTCTAGCGTCGGCAATGAGCAGTTCTTC. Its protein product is CSARVTSSVGNEQFF.

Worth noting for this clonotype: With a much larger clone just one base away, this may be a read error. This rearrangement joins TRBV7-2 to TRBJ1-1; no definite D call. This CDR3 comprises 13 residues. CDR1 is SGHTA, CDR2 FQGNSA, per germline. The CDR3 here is CAGSPVGGTEAFF. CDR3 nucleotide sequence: TGTGCCGGCAGCCCCGTGGGAGGGACTGAAGCTTTCTTT.